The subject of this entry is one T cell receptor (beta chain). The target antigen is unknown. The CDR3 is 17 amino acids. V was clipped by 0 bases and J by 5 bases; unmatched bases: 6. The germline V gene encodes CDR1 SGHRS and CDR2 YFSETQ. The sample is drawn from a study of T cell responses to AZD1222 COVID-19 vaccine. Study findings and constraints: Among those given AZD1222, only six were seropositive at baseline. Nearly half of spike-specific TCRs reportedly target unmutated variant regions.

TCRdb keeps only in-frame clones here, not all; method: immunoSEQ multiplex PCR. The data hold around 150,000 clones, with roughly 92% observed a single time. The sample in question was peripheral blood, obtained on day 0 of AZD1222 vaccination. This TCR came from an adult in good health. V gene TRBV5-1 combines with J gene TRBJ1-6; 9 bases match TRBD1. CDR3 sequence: CASSLGPDRGDNSPLHF. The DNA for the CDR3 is TGCGCCAGCAGCTTGGGTCCCGACAGGGGGGATAATTCACCCCTCCACTTT.